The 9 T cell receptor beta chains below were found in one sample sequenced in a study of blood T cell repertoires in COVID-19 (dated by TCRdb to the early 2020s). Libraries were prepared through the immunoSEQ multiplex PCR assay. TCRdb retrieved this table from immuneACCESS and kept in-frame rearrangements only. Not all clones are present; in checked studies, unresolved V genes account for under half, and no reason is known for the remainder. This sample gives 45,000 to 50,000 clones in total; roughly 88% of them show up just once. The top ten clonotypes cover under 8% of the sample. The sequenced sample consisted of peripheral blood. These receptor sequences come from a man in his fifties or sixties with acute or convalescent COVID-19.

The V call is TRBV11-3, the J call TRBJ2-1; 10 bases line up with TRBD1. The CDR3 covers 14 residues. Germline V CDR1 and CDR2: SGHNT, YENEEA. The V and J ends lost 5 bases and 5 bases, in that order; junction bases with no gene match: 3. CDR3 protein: CASSRQGAHNEQFF. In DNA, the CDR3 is TGTGCCAGCAGCCGACAGGGGGCCCACAATGAGCAGTTCTTC.

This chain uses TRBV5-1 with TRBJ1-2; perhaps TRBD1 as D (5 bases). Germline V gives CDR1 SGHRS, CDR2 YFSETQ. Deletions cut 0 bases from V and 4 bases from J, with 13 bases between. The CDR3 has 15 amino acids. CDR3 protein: CASSLGTGAFYGYTF. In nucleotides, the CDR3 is TGCGCCAGCAGCTTGGGTACTGGGGCTTTCTATGGCTACACCTTC.

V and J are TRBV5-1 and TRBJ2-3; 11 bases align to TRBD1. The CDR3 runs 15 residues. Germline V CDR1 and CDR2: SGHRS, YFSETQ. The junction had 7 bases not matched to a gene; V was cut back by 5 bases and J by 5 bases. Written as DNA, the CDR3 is TGCGCCAGCAGGTCTGCGGGGACAGGGGGAGATACGCAGTATTTT. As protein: CASRSAGTGGDTQYF.

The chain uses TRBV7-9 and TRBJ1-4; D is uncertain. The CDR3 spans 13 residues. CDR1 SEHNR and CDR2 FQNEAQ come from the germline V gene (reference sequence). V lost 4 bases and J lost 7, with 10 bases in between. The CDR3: CASSSLFVEKLFF. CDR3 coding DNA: TGTGCCAGCAGCTCCTTGTTCGTTGAAAAACTGTTTTTT.

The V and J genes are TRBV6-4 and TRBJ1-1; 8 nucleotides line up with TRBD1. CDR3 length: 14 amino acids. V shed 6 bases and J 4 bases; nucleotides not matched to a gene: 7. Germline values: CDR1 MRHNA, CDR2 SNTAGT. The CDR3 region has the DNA TGTGCCAGCAGGGTGACAGGGGATATCACTGAAGCTTTCTTT. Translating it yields CASRVTGDITEAFF.

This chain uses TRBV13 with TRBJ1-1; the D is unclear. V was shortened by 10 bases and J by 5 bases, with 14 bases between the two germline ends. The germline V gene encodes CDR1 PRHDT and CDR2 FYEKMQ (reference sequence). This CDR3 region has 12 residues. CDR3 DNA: TGTGCCACCCGGTTTAGTAGTACTGAAGCTTTCTTT. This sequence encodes CATRFSSTEAFF.

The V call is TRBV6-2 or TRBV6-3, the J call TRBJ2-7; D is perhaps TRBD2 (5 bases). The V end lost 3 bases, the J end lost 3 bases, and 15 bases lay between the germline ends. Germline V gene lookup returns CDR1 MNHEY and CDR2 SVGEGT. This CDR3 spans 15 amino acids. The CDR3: CASSYSAGVGYEQYF. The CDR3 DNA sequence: TGTGCCAGCAGTTATTCCGCCGGGGTCGGCTACGAGCAGTACTTC.

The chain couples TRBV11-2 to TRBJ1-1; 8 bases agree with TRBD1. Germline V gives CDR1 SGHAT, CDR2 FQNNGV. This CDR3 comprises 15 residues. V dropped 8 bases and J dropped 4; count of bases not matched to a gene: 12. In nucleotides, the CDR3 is TGTGCCAGCTGCAATTCCGGGACAGGAGTCACTGAAGCTTTCTTT. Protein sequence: CASCNSGTGVTEAFF.

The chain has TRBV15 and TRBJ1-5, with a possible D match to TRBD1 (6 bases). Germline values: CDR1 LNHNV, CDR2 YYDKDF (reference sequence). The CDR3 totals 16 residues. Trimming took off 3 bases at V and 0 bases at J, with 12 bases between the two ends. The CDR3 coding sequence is TGTGCCACCAGCAGCAGGGGCGGTGGTAGCAATCAGCCCCAGCATTTT. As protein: CATSSRGGGSNQPQHF.